The 14 T cell receptor beta chains below all came from one sample that was sequenced in a study of T cell repertoires in cytomegalovirus infection. TCRdb recomputed calls from the reads with MiXCR, one row per CDR3 protein. This table holds 350,000 to 500,000 distinct CDR3 sequences, approximately 31% found once. Sequencing input: PBMCs. These TCRs come from a human donor in good health (CMV status not recorded). Some clones in this sample may be carry-over from other donors' samples.

Turning to this clonotype: A read error is possible here, since a much larger clone lies one base away. In this CDR3 the conserved last residue, phenylalanine or tryptophan, is missing, so a read error is likely. The gene calls are TRBV7-2 and TRBJ2-3, with 10 bases lining up with TRBD1. Per germline, CDR1 SGHTA and CDR2 FQGNSA. With 5 bases clipped from V and 4 bases from J, the junction kept 6 bases outside the gene matches. This CDR3 contains 15 residues. The CDR3 DNA follows: TGTGCCAGCAGCCGAATGACAGGGGGCGCAGATACGCAGTATCTT. Amino acids: CASSRMTGGADTQYL.

The chain carries TRBV5-1 and TRBJ2-1, with D perhaps TRBD2 (7 bases). Per the germline V gene, CDR1 is SGHRS and CDR2 is YFSETQ. V was pared by 4 bases and J by 9 bases, with 17 bases between. The CDR3 is 14 residues long. The CDR3 is CASSRLGGLGEQFF. For the CDR3, the DNA is TGCGCCAGCAGCCGGCTGGGGGGGCTGGGTGAGCAGTTCTTC.

This chain uses TRBV5-1 with TRBJ1-1, with TRBD1 identical over 12 bases. Germline CDR1 SGHRS, CDR2 YFSETQ. The trim removed 4 bases at V and 5 bases at J, leaving 9 bases unmatched. CDR3 length: 16 amino acids. The DNA for the CDR3 is TGCGCCAGCAGCAAAGCCGGGACAGGGGGCTGGACTGAAGCTTTCTTT. Protein: CASSKAGTGGWTEAFF.

This clonotype was counted between two and nine times. The chain uses TRBV2 and TRBJ1-5; no definite D call. Germline V gives CDR1 SNHLY, CDR2 FYNNEI. Trimming cost V 6 bases and J 0 bases, with 12 bases left between them. The CDR3 runs to 15 residues. The CDR3 nucleotides read TGTGCCAGCAGAGAACAGCTGCATAGCAATCAGCCCCAGCATTTT. It encodes CASREQLHSNQPQHF.

Many counts were recorded for this clonotype. CDR3 coding DNA: TGTGCCAGCAGTTCCCCGGGGGCTGGCTACACCTTC. Its protein is CASSSPGAGYTF. This sequence joins TRBV28 and TRBJ1-2; perhaps TRBD1 as D (6 bases). Trimming left V 4 bases short and J 7 bases short, with 10 bases between. Looked up from germline, CDR1 is MDHEN and CDR2 is SYDVKM. The CDR3 contains 12 residues.

The V gene is TRBV6-8, the J gene TRBJ2-1, with 8 bases identical to TRBD2. The CDR3 has 15 amino acids. CDR1 is MNHGY, CDR2 SAAAGT, per germline. With 8 bases clipped from V and 3 bases from J, the junction kept 9 bases outside the gene matches. CDR3 sequence reads: CASCRGGGLYNEQFF. The CDR3 DNA follows: TGTGCCAGCTGCCGGGGGGGGGGGCTCTACAATGAGCAGTTCTTC.

This clonotype was counted only a few times. J is TRBJ1-1 and V is TRBV15; D is undetermined. The germline V and J ends were trimmed by 1 base and 0 bases, with 9 bases remaining between them. The CDR3 consists of 15 residues. From germline, CDR1 is LNHNV and CDR2 YYDKDF (reference sequence). The CDR3 spells CATSRATVMNTEAFF. For the CDR3, the DNA is TGTGCCACCAGCAGAGCAACAGTGATGAACACTGAAGCTTTCTTT.

This clonotype was counted many times. The chain joins TRBV7-9 to TRBJ1-2; no definite D call. Trimming cost V 1 base and J 3 bases, with 9 bases left between them. The CDR3 is 14 amino acids. The germline V gene has CDR1 SEHNR and CDR2 FQNEAQ (reference sequence). In DNA form, the CDR3 reads TGTGCCAGCAGCTTAGAGAGCTGGGACTATGGCTACACCTTC. It yields the protein CASSLESWDYGYTF.

V is TRBV20-1 and J is TRBJ2-7; the match to TRBD2 covers 11 bases. Trimming removed 1 base from V and 0 bases from J; junction bases left unmatched: 5. The CDR3 totals 16 residues. Germline-derived CDR1 and CDR2 are DFQATT and SNEGSKA (reference sequence). The CDR3, as DNA: TGCAGTGCTAGAGTCAGACTAGCGGGGTCCTCCTACGAGCAGTACTTC. Amino acid sequence: CSARVRLAGSSYEQYF.

The rearrangement links TRBV7-8 to TRBJ2-3, with D possibly TRBD2 on 7 matching bases. The CDR3 totals 17 residues. Germline V CDR1 and CDR2: SGHVS, FQNEAQ. V dropped 1 base and J dropped 2 bases, with 16 bases sitting between them. Here the CDR3 DNA reads TGTGCCAGCAGCTTAGTTGCCGCCGGGGGGCCCACAGATACGCAGTATTTT. This gives the protein CASSLVAAGGPTDTQYF.

This chain uses TRBV19 with TRBJ1-1, with D perhaps TRBD1 (6 bases). V was pared by 2 bases and J by 1 base, with 14 bases between. Germline V lookup: CDR1 LNHDA, CDR2 SQIVND (reference sequence). The length of the CDR3 is 16 residues. The CDR3 coding sequence is TGTGCCAGTAGTATAAAGACCCAGGGGTGGAACACTGAAGCTTTCTTT. Protein: CASSIKTQGWNTEAFF. Supplemented by reference TRBV19 and TRBJ1-1, the full variable domain reads DGGITQSPKYLFRKEGQNVTLSCEQNLNHDAMYWYRQDPGQGLRLIYYSQIVNDFQKGDIAEGYSVSREKKESFPLTVTSAQKNPTAFYLCASSIKTQGWNTEAFFGQGTRLTVV.

The chain combines TRBV15 with TRBJ1-4; the D gene is possibly TRBD1 (5 bases). The CDR3 is 17 residues long. Germline V gene data show CDR1 as LNHNV and CDR2 as YYDKDF (reference sequence). Trimming left V 1 base short and J 8 bases short, with 20 bases between. CDR3 DNA: TGTGCCACCAGCAGAGTGGTGGACAATCTGAACGTCGAAAAACTGTTTTTT. Translation gives CATSRVVDNLNVEKLFF.

In its sample, this clonotype was seen a few times. The chain is built from TRBV7-6 and TRBJ1-2; D uncertain. V dropped 0 bases and J dropped 0 bases, with 5 bases sitting between them. The CDR3 is 14 residues long. Germline V gene lookup returns CDR1 SGHVS and CDR2 FNYEAQ. The CDR3 region is CASSLAVANYGYTF. CDR3 nucleotide sequence: TGTGCCAGCAGCTTAGCAGTAGCTAACTATGGCTACACCTTC. Together with reference TRBV7-6 and TRBJ1-2, the CDR3 gives the full variable domain: GAGVSQSPRYKVTKRGQDVALRCDPISGHVSLYWYRQALGQGPEFLTYFNYEAQQDKSGLPNDRFSAERPEGSISTLTIQRTEQRDSAMYRCASSLAVANYGYTFGSGTRLTVV.

This clonotype appeared many times. The chain couples TRBV11-1 to TRBJ1-5; the match to TRBD1 covers 10 bases. The CDR3 covers 15 residues. V lost 5 bases to trimming and J lost 7 bases; unmatched junction nucleotides: 8. Per germline, CDR1 SGHAT and CDR2 FQDESV (reference sequence). CDR3 protein: CASSQGGTGVQPQHF. The CDR3 DNA is TGTGCCAGCAGCCAAGGGGGGACAGGGGTCCAGCCCCAGCATTTT.